This paragraph reports one T cell receptor (beta chain). What it binds is unknown. The CDR3 sequence is 14 residues long. The V and J ends lost 6 bases and 5 bases respectively, with 17 bases between them. Germline assignment: CDR1 SGHRS and CDR2 YFSETQ. TCRdb's table, derived via immunoSEQ multiplex PCR, lists solely in-frame clones and lacks some. The sample lists about 360,000 clones, 75% to 90% seen once, with 0.8% to 0.85% in the top ten. These donors were members of the approximately 120-subject validation cohort, a group separate from the roughly 670-subject first cohort. The data are from a study of cytomegalovirus exposure and HLA in healthy donors. Notes on the study in general: Researchers catalogued approximately 170 TCR beta chains as cytomegalovirus-associated.

The clonotype was recovered from a woman in her late teens or twenties in good health and CMV-seronegative. Sequencing input: PBMCs. The rearrangement uses TRBV5-1 and TRBJ2-5, with a weak D call TRBD2 (7 bases). The CDR3, as DNA: TGCGCCAGCACCAAAGGGGGGGGTCGGGAGACCCAGTACTTC. Translated: CASTKGGGRETQYF.